Following are 11 T cell receptor beta chains from one sample sequenced in a study of shared clonotypes between healthy human individuals. Assay: immunoSEQ multiplex PCR; the TCRdb copy retains only in-frame clones and omits some. The sample has about 1.1 million clones, roughly 74% seen once. Material: memory CD4+ T cells from PBMCs. The subset was: CD45RA-negative fraction. Receptors were obtained from a young man in good health. Some clones in this sample may be carry-over from other donors' samples.

The CDR3 DNA reads TGTGCCTGCCACCCCGGGGGGAAGGTGGGCACTGAAGCTTTCTTT. Translated: CACHPGGKVGTEAFF. This chain uses TRBV30 with TRBJ1-1, with D possibly matching TRBD1 (5 bases). CDR1 is GTSNPN, CDR2 SVGIG, per germline (reference sequence). V was clipped by 6 bases and J by 4 bases, with 21 bases between them. CDR3 length equals 15 residues.

The V call is TRBV7-9, the J call TRBJ1-1; D is undetermined. Germline V gene sequence: CDR1 SEHNR, CDR2 FQNEAQ (reference sequence). V lost 5 bases and J 4 bases, leaving 17 bases between the germline ends. CDR3 size: 15 residues. The CDR3 sequence: CASSLSGNRLTEAFF. Written as DNA, the CDR3 is TGTGCCAGCAGCCTGAGTGGGAACCGTCTCACTGAAGCTTTCTTT.

This chain links TRBV6-5 with TRBJ2-1; D ambiguous. Trimming pared 6 bases from V and 11 bases from J, leaving 11 bases between. Per germline, CDR1 MNHEY and CDR2 SVGAGI. CDR3 length: 11 amino acids. The CDR3 DNA reads TGTGCCAGCAGCCTCGGTAGCCAGCAGTTCTTC. Its protein product is CASSLGSQQFF.

The chain joins TRBV20-1 to TRBJ1-1; TRBD1 is a possible D gene (5 bases). V was pared by 4 bases and J by 4 bases, with 7 bases between. Germline lookup yields CDR1 DFQATT and CDR2 SNEGSKA (reference sequence). This CDR3 has 11 residues. CDR3 sequence (DNA): TGCAGTGCTAAAGGGGCCACTGAAGCTTTCTTT. This gives the protein CSAKGATEAFF.

J is TRBJ2-2 and V is TRBV6-1, with TRBD1 matching over 7 bases. V trimming: 4 bases; J trimming: 2 bases; junction bases outside the gene matches: 7. The CDR3 has 16 residues. Germline-derived CDR1 and CDR2 are MNHNS and SASEGT. CDR3 sequence (DNA): TGTGCCAGCAGTGCTGAGGGACAGCCCAACACCGGGGAGCTGTTTTTT. Translated, it gives CASSAEGQPNTGELFF.

The chain carries TRBV5-6 and TRBJ1-4, with D uncertain. Trimming shortened V by 0 bases and J by 0 bases, and 6 bases separated the two germline ends. Germline CDR1 is SGHDT and CDR2 is YYEEEE. The CDR3 totals 15 residues. The CDR3 spells CASSLDSATNEKLFF. CDR3 in DNA: TGTGCCAGCAGCTTGGACAGTGCAACTAATGAAAAACTGTTTTTT.

V usage is TRBV5-1 and J usage is TRBJ2-1; no firm D call. Trimming cost V 0 bases and J 4 bases, with 8 bases left between them. This CDR3 is 14 amino acids long. CDR1 and CDR2 from the germline V gene are SGHRS and YFSETQ. CDR3 protein: CASSLAMMYNEQFF. CDR3 nucleotide sequence: TGCGCCAGCAGCTTGGCCATGATGTACAATGAGCAGTTCTTC.

This sequence joins TRBV5-1 and TRBJ1-2; possible D gene TRBD1, 6 bases. CDR1 SGHRS and CDR2 YFSETQ come from the germline V gene. The CDR3 runs to 15 residues. The germline V and J ends were trimmed by 5 bases and 0 bases, with 14 bases remaining between them. CDR3 protein: CASSPRTDSNYGYTF. CDR3 in DNA: TGCGCCAGCAGTCCCAGGACAGATTCTAACTATGGCTACACCTTC.

The rearrangement links TRBV7-2 to TRBJ1-2; tentative D call: TRBD1 (5 bases). CDR1 and CDR2 (germline): SGHTA, FQGNSA. The CDR3 contains 15 residues. Trimming took off 1 base at V and 1 base at J, with 10 bases between the two ends. This CDR3 is CASSLVWDGNYGYTF. Here the CDR3 DNA reads TGTGCCAGCAGCTTAGTTTGGGACGGTAACTATGGCTACACCTTC.

This clone was detected a few times. The chain uses TRBV7-2 and TRBJ2-1; no reliable D call. Germline-derived CDR1 and CDR2 are SGHTA and FQGNSA. V dropped 5 bases and J dropped 4 bases, with 6 bases sitting between them. This CDR3 contains 12 residues. CDR3 DNA sequence: TGTGCCAGCAGCATGGATTACAATGAGCAGTTCTTC. Translated, it gives CASSMDYNEQFF.

This chain uses TRBV9 with TRBJ1-1; D might be TRBD1 (6 bases). The CDR3 loop spans 14 amino acids. V shed 3 bases and J shed 0 bases, with 9 bases lying between them. CDR1 SGDLS and CDR2 YYNGEE come from the germline V gene. The CDR3 DNA sequence: TGTGCCAGCAGCGGAGGACAGATGAACACTGAAGCTTTCTTT. This gives the protein CASSGGQMNTEAFF.